One and the same sample provided the 29 T cell receptor beta chains below, sequenced in a study of regulatory T cells in long-lasting Graves disease (dated by TCRdb to the early 2020s). The library was obtained by multiplex PCR. Sequencing used an Illumina HiSeq 4000. CDR3 regions were amplified by Arm-PCR with iRepertoire HTBI primers to construct TCR beta libraries. Using fastp trimming at Q25 and MiXCR clonotype assembly, TCRdb reanalyzed the public sequencing data and kept in-frame beta chains. For every CDR3 protein sequence, its rows merge into one entry that carries the most common genes and DNA. The sample includes a few hundred thousand distinct CDR3 sequences, with about an eighth observed a single time. The ten largest clones capture approximately 17% of the sample. Taken with the paper, the label for time point translates to: newly diagnosed GD, antithyroid drugs for less than 3 months. For both TCR sequencing and RNA sequencing, RNA was extracted from PBMCs in TRIzol.

A further study also used this sample, focusing on T cells in Graves' hyperthyroidism and ophthalmopathy.

Source: peripheral blood mononuclear cells (PBMCs), taken at new diagnosis, from a patient treated with antithyroid drugs. These receptors were taken from a woman aged 18-29 years with Graves disease. Donor details come from another sample of the same person, matched by shared clones.

This clonotype occurred many times. The chain links TRBV28 to TRBJ2-3; no clear D. Trimming took off 4 bases at V and 5 bases at J, with 7 bases between the two ends. CDR1 is MDHEN, CDR2 SYDVKM, per germline. The CDR3 is 12 amino acids. As DNA, the CDR3 is TGTGCCAGCAGTTCCCCCCTAGATACGCAGTATTTT. Protein sequence: CASSSPLDTQYF.

This clonotype was seen at least ten times. This chain uses TRBV4-1 with TRBJ2-1; a weak D match, TRBD1 (6 bases). V dropped 4 bases and J dropped 2 bases, with 18 bases sitting between them. The CDR3 runs 17 residues. In germline, CDR1 is MGHRA, CDR2 YSYEKL. The DNA of the CDR3 is TGCGCCAGCAGCCGCCCAATACAGGGTCGGCCCTACAATGAGCAGTTCTTC. Protein: CASSRPIQGRPYNEQFF.

This clonotype has ten or more counts. The V call is TRBV29-1, the J call TRBJ1-1, with 10 bases that match TRBD1. The CDR3 spans 14 residues. V was clipped by 2 bases and J by 6 bases; unmatched bases: 6. Germline values: CDR1 SQVTM, CDR2 ANQGSEA. The CDR3 loop is CSVEKGTGVAEAFF. For the CDR3, the DNA is TGCAGCGTTGAAAAGGGGACAGGGGTGGCTGAAGCTTTCTTT.

Many counts were recorded for this clonotype. CDR3 loop: CASSYFRGGEAFF. CDR3 DNA sequence: TGTGCCAGCAGTTACTTTCGGGGCGGTGAAGCTTTCTTT. The genes are TRBV6-2 or TRBV6-3 and TRBJ1-1, with D possibly being TRBD1 (5 bases). Germline V gene lookup returns CDR1 MNHEY and CDR2 SVGEGT. Between the trimmed V and J ends, which lost 1 base and 7 bases, there was a span of 10 bases. The CDR3 loop spans 13 amino acids.

The chain uses TRBV19 and TRBJ1-1; the match to TRBD1 covers 7 bases. J gave up 1 base and V 3 bases, and 5 bases lay outside the gene matches. This CDR3 is 15 amino acids long. CDR1 and CDR2 from the germline V gene are LNHDA and SQIVND (reference sequence). The CDR3, as DNA: TGTGCCAGTAGTATGAGGAGGGGGCGGAACACTGAAGCTTTCTTT. The encoded protein is CASSMRRGRNTEAFF.

This clonotype was detected ten times or more. The chain joins TRBV7-9 to TRBJ1-1; D is unclear. CDR1 and CDR2 (germline): SEHNR, FQNEAQ (reference sequence). The CDR3 sequence is 15 residues long. Trimming stripped 6 bases from V and 5 bases from J, with 19 bases between. This chain's CDR3 is CASRPIQGGGTEAFF. DNA of the CDR3: TGTGCCAGCAGACCAATCCAAGGTGGTGGGACTGAAGCTTTCTTT.

Ten or more counts support this clonotype. The rearrangement joins TRBV6-2 or TRBV6-3 to TRBJ2-7; either TRBD1 or TRBD2 may fit D (5 bases each). The CDR3 has 16 amino acids. The V and J ends lost 2 bases and 0 bases respectively, with 14 bases between them. Germline loops: CDR1 MNHEY, CDR2 SVGEGT. This CDR3 is CASSYGDLQGSYEQYF. The CDR3, as DNA: TGTGCCAGCAGTTACGGGGACCTTCAAGGCTCCTACGAGCAGTACTTC.

The table lists this clonotype with a few counts. V usage is TRBV13 and J usage is TRBJ2-7; 8 bases are shared with TRBD2. The CDR3 consists of 14 residues. In germline, CDR1 is PRHDT, CDR2 FYEKMQ (reference sequence). V lost 6 bases and J lost 2; bases outside the gene matches: 6. CDR3 nucleotides: TGTGCCAGCAGGCAGACCGGGAGGGCCTACGAGCAGTACTTC. Translated, it gives CASRQTGRAYEQYF.

The J gene is TRBJ2-3, the V gene TRBV20-1; D remains unclear. The V end lost 3 bases, the J end lost 0 bases, and 13 bases lay between the germline ends. Germline V gene lookup returns CDR1 DFQATT and CDR2 SNEGSKA (reference sequence). The CDR3 length is 15 residues. CDR3 sequence: CSASGLSLSTDTQYF. The CDR3 DNA reads as TGCAGTGCTAGTGGGCTATCGCTTAGCACAGATACGCAGTATTTT.

Details on this clonotype: A read error may explain this, as a much larger clone is one base away. This chain connects TRBV7-2 to TRBJ2-1; D ambiguous. CDR1 is SGHTA, CDR2 FQGNSA, per germline. V shed 5 bases and J shed 2 bases, with 4 bases lying between them. The CDR3 contains 12 residues. The CDR3 DNA reads as TGTACCAGCAGCCGAGCCTACAATGAGCAGTTCTTC. Protein product: CTSSRAYNEQFF.

The chain carries TRBV20-1 and TRBJ1-5; D remains unclear. CDR1 is DFQATT, CDR2 SNEGSKA, per germline (reference sequence). The CDR3 consists of 14 residues. The V gene lost 1 base and the J gene lost 2 bases, with 9 bases spanning the gap. The CDR3 nucleotides are TGCAGTGCTAGAGGTGGGGATGGCAATCAGCCCCAGCATTTT. The encoded protein is CSARGGDGNQPQHF.

This clonotype was seen at least ten times. This rearrangement joins TRBV28 to TRBJ2-1; D may be TRBD1 (6 bases). The CDR3 has 17 amino acids. Per the germline V gene, CDR1 is MDHEN and CDR2 is SYDVKM. V lost 6 bases and J lost 0, with 18 bases in between. The chain's CDR3 is CASSSLGGSGSYNEQFF. CDR3 nucleotides: TGTGCCAGCAGCAGTCTAGGGGGTTCTGGCTCCTACAATGAGCAGTTCTTC.

This clonotype was counted many times. This chain connects TRBV28 to TRBJ2-1; no clear D gene. The V end lost 11 bases, the J end lost 3 bases, and 14 bases lay between the germline ends. CDR1 is MDHEN, CDR2 SYDVKM, per germline. The length of the CDR3 is 13 residues. In nucleotides, the CDR3 is TGTGCCCGCGCCCGGCGACACTACAATGAGCAGTTCTTC. This translates into CARARRHYNEQFF.

This clonotype has only a few counts. V gene TRBV4-3 combines with J gene TRBJ2-5, with 7 bases aligning to TRBD1. Germline V gene data show CDR1 as LGHNA and CDR2 as YSLEER. V lost 5 bases and J lost 3; bases outside the gene matches: 9. CDR3 size: 15 residues. The CDR3 DNA reads as TGCGCCAGCAGCGGACGGAACAGGGGAGAAGAGACCCAGTACTTC. Amino acids: CASSGRNRGEETQYF.

At least ten counts were recorded for this clonotype. The chain joins TRBV28 to TRBJ2-7, with D hard to call. The CDR3 has 15 amino acids. Per the germline V gene, CDR1 is MDHEN and CDR2 is SYDVKM. V lost 5 bases and J lost 1, with 15 bases in between. This CDR3 is CASSPWRGASYEQYF. The CDR3 DNA sequence: TGTGCCAGCAGTCCCTGGAGAGGTGCTTCCTACGAGCAGTACTTC.

V and J are TRBV12-3 or TRBV12-4 and TRBJ2-1, with D perhaps matching TRBD1 (5 bases). There are 18 residues in the CDR3. Trimming removed 4 bases at V and 0 bases at J, with 19 bases between. The chain's CDR3 is CASSSYLVQVYSYNEQFF. The CDR3 DNA sequence: TGTGCCAGCAGTTCCTATTTGGTACAGGTATACTCCTACAATGAGCAGTTCTTC.

This clonotype was observed at least ten times. The chain employs TRBV12-5 and TRBJ1-5; D is possibly TRBD1 (5 bases). The CDR3 runs 15 residues. The germline CDR1 and CDR2 sequences are LGHNT and FRNRAP. Trimming removed 8 bases from V and 5 bases from J, with 19 bases in between. Here the CDR3 reads CASSGGAPLDQPQHF. CDR3 sequence (DNA): TGTGCTAGTAGTGGCGGGGCCCCCTTGGATCAGCCCCAGCATTTT.

This clonotype was counted ten times or more. The chain carries TRBV24-1 and TRBJ1-5; tentative D call: TRBD1 (5 bases). The CDR3 totals 17 residues. Trimming took off 0 bases at V and 2 bases at J, with 13 bases between the two ends. Germline CDR1 KGHDR, CDR2 SFDVKD. The CDR3 loop reads CATSDLGREEGNQPQHF. The CDR3 region has the DNA TGTGCCACCAGTGATTTGGGCAGGGAAGAGGGCAATCAGCCCCAGCATTTT.

This clonotype was observed at least ten times. The gene calls are TRBV5-1 and TRBJ2-2; TRBD1 matches 9 bases. The junction had 5 bases not matched to a gene; V was cut back by 2 bases and J by 6 bases. The CDR3 length is 15 residues. The germline V gene encodes CDR1 SGHRS and CDR2 YFSETQ. This chain's CDR3 is CASSLQGAIAGELFF. DNA for the CDR3: TGCGCCAGCAGCTTACAGGGGGCGATCGCCGGGGAGCTGTTTTTT.

J is TRBJ1-2 and V is TRBV24-1; D may be TRBD1 (6 bases). The germline gives CDR1 KGHDR, CDR2 SFDVKD. Trimming pared 1 base from V and 2 bases from J, leaving 7 bases between. The CDR3 has 14 amino acids. The CDR3 is CATSDFDRNYGYTF. CDR3 nucleotides: TGTGCCACCAGTGATTTTGACAGGAACTATGGCTACACCTTC.

A few counts support this clonotype. The chain links TRBV6-1 to TRBJ2-5, with no clear D. Germline loops: CDR1 MNHNS, CDR2 SASEGT. Trimming took off 6 bases at V and 5 bases at J, with 19 bases between the two ends. The CDR3 contains 15 residues. CDR3 nucleotide sequence: TGTGCCAGCAGCCCCGATTCGACCGCTCGGGAGACCCAGTACTTC. Protein: CASSPDSTARETQYF.

This clonotype was counted between two and nine times. The chain couples TRBV7-9 to TRBJ1-1; tentative D call: TRBD1 (5 bases). The germline gives CDR1 SEHNR, CDR2 FQNEAQ (reference sequence). The CDR3 sequence is 14 residues long. V lost 3 bases and J lost 4, with 12 bases in between. CDR3 residues: CASSLGGSPTEAFF. The CDR3 DNA follows: TGTGCCAGCAGCTTGGGGGGGAGTCCCACTGAAGCTTTCTTT. Full variable domain (outside the CDR3, taken from reference TRBV7-9 and TRBJ1-1): DTGVSQNPRHKITKRGQNVTFRCDPISEHNRLYWYRQTLGQGPEFLTYFQNEAQLEKSRLLSDRFSAERPKGSFSTLEIQRTEQGDSAMYLCASSLGGSPTEAFFGQGTRLTVV.

This clonotype has ten or more counts. This chain uses TRBV6-2 or TRBV6-3 with TRBJ1-1; D uncertain. CDR1 MNHEY and CDR2 SVGEGT come from the germline V gene. Trimming cost V 4 bases and J 1 base, with 13 bases left between them. This CDR3 region has 15 residues. CDR3: CASSFPPEGNTEAFF. CDR3 in DNA: TGTGCCAGCAGTTTCCCCCCGGAGGGGAACACTGAAGCTTTCTTT.

In this sample, this clonotype turned up many times. The genes are TRBV20-1 and TRBJ1-5; D gene ambiguous. Per germline, CDR1 DFQATT and CDR2 SNEGSKA (reference sequence). This CDR3 comprises 12 residues. Trimming pared 0 bases from V and 11 bases from J, leaving 11 bases between. The CDR3 loop is CSARDRGVAQHF. CDR3 coding DNA: TGCAGTGCTAGAGATCGGGGTGTGGCCCAGCATTTT.

This clonotype has a count of ten or more. The V call is TRBV7-2, the J call TRBJ1-5; D unresolved. The germline CDR1 and CDR2 sequences are SGHTA and FQGNSA. Trimming cost V 2 bases and J 7 bases, with 12 bases left between them. The CDR3 runs 14 residues. For the CDR3, the DNA is TGTGCCAGCAGCTTACAAAGGGAGACCCAGCCCCAGCATTTT. This encodes CASSLQRETQPQHF.

This clonotype was seen more than once but under ten times. J is TRBJ2-5 and V is TRBV5-1; D gene unclear. The germline V and J ends were trimmed by 4 bases and 5 bases, with 21 bases remaining between them. The CDR3 sequence is 16 residues long. Germline V gene sequence: CDR1 SGHRS, CDR2 YFSETQ. CDR3 protein: CASSIPPGPREETQYF. CDR3 nucleotides: TGCGCCAGCAGCATACCCCCTGGACCGCGAGAGGAGACCCAGTACTTC.

V is TRBV19 and J is TRBJ2-1; weak D call: TRBD1 (5 bases). CDR1 is LNHDA and CDR2 is SQIVND in the germline V gene (reference sequence). V was cut by 1 base and J by 2 bases, with 15 bases left in between. The CDR3 covers 17 residues. CDR3 nucleotides: TGTGCCAGTAGTATAGTCGGACACATAAAGCCCTACAATGAGCAGTTCTTC. Its translation is CASSIVGHIKPYNEQFF.

This clonotype was detected a few times. The chain combines TRBV6-2 or TRBV6-3 with TRBJ2-4, with D possibly being TRBD1 (6 bases). The CDR3 is made up of 13 amino acids. Germline V lookup: CDR1 MNHEY, CDR2 SVGEGT. V was shortened by 3 bases and J by 6 bases, with 9 bases between the two germline ends. This chain's CDR3 is CASSYGDTNIQYF. Here the CDR3 DNA reads TGTGCCAGCAGTTATGGGGACACAAACATTCAGTACTTC.

This clonotype showed up many times. This chain uses TRBV20-1 with TRBJ2-7, with TRBD2 as a possible D gene (6 bases). Per the germline V gene, CDR1 is DFQATT and CDR2 is SNEGSKA (reference sequence). The CDR3 is 14 residues long. The ends were cut back, 8 bases at V and 3 bases at J, with 20 bases in the middle. As DNA, the CDR3 is TGCAGTTCAAAAGCCCTGGGGAGGCTCTACGAGCAGTACTTC. Its translation is CSSKALGRLYEQYF.